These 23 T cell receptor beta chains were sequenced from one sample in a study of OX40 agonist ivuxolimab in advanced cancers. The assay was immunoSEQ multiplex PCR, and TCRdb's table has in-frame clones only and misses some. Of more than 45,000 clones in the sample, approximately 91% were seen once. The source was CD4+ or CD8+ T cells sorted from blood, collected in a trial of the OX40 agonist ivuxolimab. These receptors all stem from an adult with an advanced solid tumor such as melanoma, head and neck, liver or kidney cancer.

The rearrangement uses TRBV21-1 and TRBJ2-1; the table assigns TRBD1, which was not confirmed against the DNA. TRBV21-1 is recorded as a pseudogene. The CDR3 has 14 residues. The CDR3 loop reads CASRGITGADEQFF. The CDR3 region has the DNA TGTGCCAGCAGAGGAATTACAGGGGCGGATGAGCAGTTCTTC.

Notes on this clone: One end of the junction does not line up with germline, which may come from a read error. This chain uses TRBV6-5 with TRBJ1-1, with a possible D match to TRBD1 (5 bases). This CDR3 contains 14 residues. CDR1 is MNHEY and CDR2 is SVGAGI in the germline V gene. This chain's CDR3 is CASSYKSGRRDRSF. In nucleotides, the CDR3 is TGTGCCAGCAGTTACAAATCAGGTAGAAGGGACCGATCCTTT.

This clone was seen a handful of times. CDR3 in amino acids: CASGEMEKLFF. CDR3 bases: TGTGCCAGCGGCGAGATGGAAAAACTGTTTTTT. The chain joins TRBV2 to TRBJ1-4; D unresolved. Trimming took off 8 bases at V and 8 bases at J, with 9 bases between the two ends. Germline V gives CDR1 SNHLY, CDR2 FYNNEI. The CDR3 consists of 11 residues. The full variable domain, rest sourced from reference TRBV2 and TRBJ1-4, is EPEVTQTPSHQVTQMGQEVILRCVPISNHLYFYWYRQILGQKVEFLVSFYNNEISEKSEIFDDQFSVERPDGSNFTLKIRSTKLEDSAMYFCASGEMEKLFFGSGTQLSVL.

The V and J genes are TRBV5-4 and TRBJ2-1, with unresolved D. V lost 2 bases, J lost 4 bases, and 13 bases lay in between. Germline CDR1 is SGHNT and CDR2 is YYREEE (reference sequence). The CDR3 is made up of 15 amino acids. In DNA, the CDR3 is TGTGCCAGCAGCTTAATCACAGCCAGTTACAATGAGCAGTTCTTC. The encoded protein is CASSLITASYNEQFF. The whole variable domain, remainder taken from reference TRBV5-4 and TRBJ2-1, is ETGVTQSPTHLIKTRGQQVTLRCSSQSGHNTVSWYQQALGQGPQFIFQYYREEENGRGNFPPRFSGLQFPNYSSELNVNALELDDSALYLCASSLITASYNEQFFGPGTRLTVL.

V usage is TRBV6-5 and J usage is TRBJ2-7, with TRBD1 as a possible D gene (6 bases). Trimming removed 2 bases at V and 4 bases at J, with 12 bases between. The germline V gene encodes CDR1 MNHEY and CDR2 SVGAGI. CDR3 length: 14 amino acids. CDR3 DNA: TGTGCCAGCAGTTACAGACCGGACAGTTACGAGCAGTACTTC. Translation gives CASSYRPDSYEQYF.

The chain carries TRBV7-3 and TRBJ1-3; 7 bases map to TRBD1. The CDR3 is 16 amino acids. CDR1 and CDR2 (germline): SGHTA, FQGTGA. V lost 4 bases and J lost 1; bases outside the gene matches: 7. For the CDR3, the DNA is TGTGCCAGCAGCTCCCAGGGGGGATTATCTGGAAACACCATATATTTT. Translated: CASSSQGGLSGNTIYF.

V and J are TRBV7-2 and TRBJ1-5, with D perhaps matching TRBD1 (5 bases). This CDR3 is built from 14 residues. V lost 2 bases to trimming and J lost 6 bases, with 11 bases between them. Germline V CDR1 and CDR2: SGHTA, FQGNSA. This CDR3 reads CASSLMGGAQPQHF. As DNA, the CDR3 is TGTGCCAGCAGCTTAATGGGGGGTGCTCAGCCCCAGCATTTT.

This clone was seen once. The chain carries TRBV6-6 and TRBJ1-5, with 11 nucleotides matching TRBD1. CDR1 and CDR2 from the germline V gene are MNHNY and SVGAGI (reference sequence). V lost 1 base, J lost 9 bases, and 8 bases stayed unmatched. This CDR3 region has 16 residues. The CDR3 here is CASSYLGQGAERPQHF. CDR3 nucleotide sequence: TGTGCCAGCAGTTACTTAGGACAGGGGGCGGAGCGGCCCCAGCATTTT.

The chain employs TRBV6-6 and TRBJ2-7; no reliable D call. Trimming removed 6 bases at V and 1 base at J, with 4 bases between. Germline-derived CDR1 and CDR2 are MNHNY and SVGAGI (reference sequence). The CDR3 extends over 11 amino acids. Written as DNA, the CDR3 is TGTGCCAGCAGGGGGTCCTACGAGCAGTACTTC. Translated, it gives CASRGSYEQYF.

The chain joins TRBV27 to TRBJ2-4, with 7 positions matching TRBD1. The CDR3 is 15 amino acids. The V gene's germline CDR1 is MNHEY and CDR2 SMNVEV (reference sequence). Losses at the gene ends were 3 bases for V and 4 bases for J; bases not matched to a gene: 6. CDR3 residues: CASSFRQGGKNIQYF. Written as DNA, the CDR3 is TGTGCCAGCAGTTTTAGACAGGGCGGAAAAAACATTCAGTACTTC.

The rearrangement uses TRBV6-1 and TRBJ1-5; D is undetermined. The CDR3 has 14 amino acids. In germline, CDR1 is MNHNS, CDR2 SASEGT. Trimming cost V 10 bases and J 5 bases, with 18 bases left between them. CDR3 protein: CATWVEGRDQPQHF. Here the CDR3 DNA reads TGTGCCACCTGGGTGGAGGGCCGTGATCAGCCCCAGCATTTT.

The CDR3 here is CAWSGRRTSGSSGYYEQYF. The DNA for the CDR3 is TGTGCCTGGAGTGGCCGGCGGACTAGCGGGAGTTCCGGATACTACGAGCAGTACTTC. V and J are TRBV30 and TRBJ2-7; 13 nucleotides line up with TRBD2. The CDR3 covers 19 residues. CDR1 GTSNPN and CDR2 SVGIG come from the germline V gene (reference sequence). After removal of 1 base from V and 3 bases from J, the junction contained 15 bases not matched to a gene.

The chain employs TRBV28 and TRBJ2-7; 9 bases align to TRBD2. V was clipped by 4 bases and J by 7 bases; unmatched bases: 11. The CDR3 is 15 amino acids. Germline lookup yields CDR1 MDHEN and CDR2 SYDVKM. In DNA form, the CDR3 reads TGTGCCAGCAGTTCCTCCGGGACTAGCCGCTGGGAGCAGTACTTC. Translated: CASSSSGTSRWEQYF.

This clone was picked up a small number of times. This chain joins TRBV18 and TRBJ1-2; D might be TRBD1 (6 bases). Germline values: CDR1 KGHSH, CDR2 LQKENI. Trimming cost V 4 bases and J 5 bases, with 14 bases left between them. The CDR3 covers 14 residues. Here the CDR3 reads CASSLGTSIYGYTF. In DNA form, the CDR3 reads TGTGCCAGCTCACTAGGGACATCAATTTATGGCTACACCTTC.

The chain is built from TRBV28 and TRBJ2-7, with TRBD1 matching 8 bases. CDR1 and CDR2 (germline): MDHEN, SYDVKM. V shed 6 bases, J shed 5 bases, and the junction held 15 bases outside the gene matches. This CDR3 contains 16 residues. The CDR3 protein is CASSSPPGQGSDEQYF. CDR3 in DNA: TGTGCCAGCAGCTCTCCCCCTGGACAGGGCAGCGACGAGCAGTACTTC.

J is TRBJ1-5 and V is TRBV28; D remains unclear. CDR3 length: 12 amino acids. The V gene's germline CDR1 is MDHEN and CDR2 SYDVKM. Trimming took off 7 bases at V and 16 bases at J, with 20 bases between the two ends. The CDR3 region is CASTAGGPPRHF. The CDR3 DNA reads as TGTGCCAGCACCGCCGGCGGGCCCCCTCGTCATTTT.

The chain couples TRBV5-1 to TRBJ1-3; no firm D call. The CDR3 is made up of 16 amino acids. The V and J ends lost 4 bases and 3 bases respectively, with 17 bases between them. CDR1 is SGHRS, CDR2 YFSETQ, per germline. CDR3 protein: CASSPGLGLIGNTIYF. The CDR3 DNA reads TGCGCCAGCAGCCCGGGGTTAGGGTTGATTGGAAACACCATATATTTT.

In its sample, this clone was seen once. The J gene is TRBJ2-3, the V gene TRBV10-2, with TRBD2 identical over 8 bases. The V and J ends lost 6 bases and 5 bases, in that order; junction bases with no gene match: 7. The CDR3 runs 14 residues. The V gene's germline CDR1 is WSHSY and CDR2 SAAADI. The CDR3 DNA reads TGCGCCAGCAGAGCGGGAGAGGGGAGAGATACGCAGTATTTT. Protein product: CASRAGEGRDTQYF.

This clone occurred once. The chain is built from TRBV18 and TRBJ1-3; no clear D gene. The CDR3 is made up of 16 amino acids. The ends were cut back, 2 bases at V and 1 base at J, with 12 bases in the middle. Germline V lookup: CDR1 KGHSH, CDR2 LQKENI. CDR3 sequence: CASSPSPGYSGNTIYF. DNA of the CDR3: TGTGCCAGCTCACCATCGCCGGGGTATTCTGGAAACACCATATATTTT.

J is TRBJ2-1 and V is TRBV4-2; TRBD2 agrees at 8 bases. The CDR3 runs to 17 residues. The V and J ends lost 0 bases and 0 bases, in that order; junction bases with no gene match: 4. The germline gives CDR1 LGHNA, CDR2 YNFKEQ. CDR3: CASSQDPSGSSYNEQFF. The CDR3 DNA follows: TGTGCCAGCAGCCAAGATCCGAGCGGGAGCTCCTACAATGAGCAGTTCTTC.

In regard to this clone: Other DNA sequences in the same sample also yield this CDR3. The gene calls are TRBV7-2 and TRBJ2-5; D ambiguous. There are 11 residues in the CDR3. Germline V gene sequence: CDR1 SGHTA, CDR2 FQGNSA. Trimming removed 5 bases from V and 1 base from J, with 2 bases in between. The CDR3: CASSPQETQYF. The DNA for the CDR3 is TGTGCCAGCAGCCCCCAAGAGACCCAGTACTTC.

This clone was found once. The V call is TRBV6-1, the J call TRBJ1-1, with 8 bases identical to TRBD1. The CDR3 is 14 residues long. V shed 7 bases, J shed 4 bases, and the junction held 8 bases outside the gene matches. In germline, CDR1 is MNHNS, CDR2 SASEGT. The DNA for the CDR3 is TGTGCCAGCACCTCAAACAGGGGGGGCACTGAAGCTTTCTTT. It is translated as CASTSNRGGTEAFF.

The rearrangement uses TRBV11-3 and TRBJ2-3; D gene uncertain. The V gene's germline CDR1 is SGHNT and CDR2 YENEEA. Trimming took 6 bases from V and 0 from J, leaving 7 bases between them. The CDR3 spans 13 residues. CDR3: CASRPESTDTQYF. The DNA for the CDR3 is TGTGCCAGCAGGCCAGAGAGCACAGATACGCAGTATTTT.